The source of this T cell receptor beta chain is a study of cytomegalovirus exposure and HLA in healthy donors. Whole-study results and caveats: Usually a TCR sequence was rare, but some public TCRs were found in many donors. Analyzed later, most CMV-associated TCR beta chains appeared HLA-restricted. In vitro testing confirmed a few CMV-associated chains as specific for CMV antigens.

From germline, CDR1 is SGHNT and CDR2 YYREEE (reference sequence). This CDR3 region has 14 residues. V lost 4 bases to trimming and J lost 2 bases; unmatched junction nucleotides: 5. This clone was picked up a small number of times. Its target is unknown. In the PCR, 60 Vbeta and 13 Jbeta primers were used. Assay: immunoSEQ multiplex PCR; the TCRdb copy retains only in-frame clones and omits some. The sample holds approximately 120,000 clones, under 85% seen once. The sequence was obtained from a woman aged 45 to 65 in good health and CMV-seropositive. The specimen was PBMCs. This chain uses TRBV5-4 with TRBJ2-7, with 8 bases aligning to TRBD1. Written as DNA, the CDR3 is TGTGCCAGCAGCAACAGGGGGAAGCCCTACGAGCAGTACTTC. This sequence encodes CASSNRGKPYEQYF.